One and the same sample provided the 32 T cell receptor beta chains below, sequenced in a study of CD8 T cells in Susac syndrome. RNA was extracted with the RNeasy kit, and a quantity of roughly 0.45 to 1 ug was reverse transcribed using random hexamers. TCRdb re-called the immunoSEQ multiplex PCR reads through MiXCR, storing one row per CDR3 protein. The sample consists of some 190,000 distinct CDR3 sequences, just under 95% of them appearing once. The sample was CD4+ T cells from PBMCs. These receptors were collected from a human donor in good health.

J is TRBJ2-7 and V is TRBV12-3 or TRBV12-4; D not resolved. V dropped 5 bases and J dropped 2 bases, with 10 bases sitting between them. This CDR3 contains 13 residues. The CDR3 spells CASSPRFPYEQYF. The CDR3 DNA sequence: TGTGCCAGCAGTCCCAGGTTTCCCTACGAGCAGTACTTC.

This rearrangement joins TRBV2 to TRBJ2-3; D may be TRBD2 (6 bases). The germline V gene has CDR1 SNHLY and CDR2 FYNNEI. Trimming cost V 4 bases and J 1 base, with 12 bases left between them. The CDR3 runs 15 residues. CDR3 in amino acids: CASSGSGVGTDTQYF. Written as DNA, the CDR3 is TGTGCCAGCAGTGGGTCGGGAGTTGGCACAGATACGCAGTATTTT.

In its sample, this clonotype was seen once. V and J are TRBV15 and TRBJ2-5, with D maybe TRBD1 (5 bases). The germline V gene has CDR1 LNHNV and CDR2 YYDKDF (reference sequence). Trimming took 1 base from V and 7 from J, leaving 10 bases between them. The CDR3 has 13 residues. Here the CDR3 reads CATSRVGRGTQYF. CDR3 nucleotides: TGTGCCACCAGCAGAGTCGGTAGGGGGACCCAGTACTTC.

In DNA, the CDR3 is TGCAGCGTTCCCGCGGGCTTAAACACTGAAGCTTTCTTT. This encodes CSVPAGLNTEAFF. The rearrangement uses TRBV29-1 and TRBJ1-1; D not resolved. The CDR3 is made up of 13 amino acids. Germline assignment: CDR1 SQVTM and CDR2 ANQGSEA. Trimming pared 5 bases from V and 2 bases from J, leaving 12 bases between.

The V call is TRBV20-1, the J call TRBJ1-1; D gene unclear. This CDR3 contains 13 residues. Trimming removed 2 bases at V and 0 bases at J, with 7 bases between. Germline-derived CDR1 and CDR2 are DFQATT and SNEGSKA (reference sequence). The CDR3 DNA follows: TGCAGTGCTAGAATTGCTTTGAACACTGAAGCTTTCTTT. It codes for CSARIALNTEAFF.

The chain links TRBV29-1 to TRBJ2-7, with D unresolved. V gave up 6 bases and J gave up 7 bases, with 16 bases separating them. The V gene's germline CDR1 is SQVTM and CDR2 ANQGSEA. The CDR3 sequence is 12 residues long. The CDR3: CSVQSWGREQYF. Written as DNA, the CDR3 is TGCAGCGTCCAATCGTGGGGTAGAGAGCAGTACTTC.

This chain links TRBV20-1 with TRBJ1-5; D unclear. With 1 base removed from V and 2 bases from J, the gap between germline ends came to 6 bases. The CDR3 extends over 13 amino acids. The V gene's germline CDR1 is DFQATT and CDR2 SNEGSKA (reference sequence). The CDR3 loop is CSARVGRNQPQHF. CDR3 bases: TGCAGTGCTAGAGTGGGTCGCAATCAGCCCCAGCATTTT.

This chain connects TRBV3-1 to TRBJ2-1, with 9 bases fitting TRBD2. Germline lookup yields CDR1 LGHDT and CDR2 YNNKEL (reference sequence). The CDR3 extends over 13 amino acids. V shed 3 bases and J 15 bases; nucleotides not matched to a gene: 9. Here the CDR3 reads CASSQTSGTSLFF. The CDR3 coding sequence is TGTGCCAGCAGCCAGACCTCCGGGACTAGCTTGTTCTTC.

J is TRBJ2-3 and V is TRBV29-1; 7 bases line up with TRBD2. The CDR3 runs 16 residues. V shed 4 bases, J shed 1 base, and the junction held 11 bases outside the gene matches. Germline V lookup: CDR1 SQVTM, CDR2 ANQGSEA. The CDR3 bases are TGCAGCGTTGCAGGCCCCGGGGGAGGGGGCACAGATACGCAGTATTTT. Its translation is CSVAGPGGGGTDTQYF.

The gene calls are TRBV24-1 and TRBJ2-3; 9 positions agree with TRBD1. The V and J ends lost 2 bases and 3 bases, in that order; junction bases with no gene match: 5. Germline V gene sequence: CDR1 KGHDR, CDR2 SFDVKD. This CDR3 has 16 residues. The DNA for the CDR3 is TGTGCCACCAGTGATTCAGGGACAGGGAGAACAGATACGCAGTATTTT. As protein: CATSDSGTGRTDTQYF.

This chain connects TRBV6-2 or TRBV6-3 to TRBJ2-7, with TRBD2 identical over 14 bases. Germline CDR1 is MNHEY and CDR2 is SVGEGT. With 2 bases clipped from V and 5 bases from J, the junction kept 5 bases outside the gene matches. This CDR3 spans 16 amino acids. DNA for the CDR3: TGTGCCAGCAGTTACGGGGGACTAGCGGGGGTCGACGAGCAGTACTTC. It encodes CASSYGGLAGVDEQYF.

The rearrangement links TRBV29-1 to TRBJ2-7, with TRBD2 matching 10 bases. The CDR3 totals 15 residues. The junction had 4 bases not matched to a gene; V was cut back by 0 bases and J by 2 bases. Germline CDR1 is SQVTM and CDR2 is ANQGSEA. CDR3 bases: TGCAGCGTTGAAGACCCAGCGGGAGGGCCCTACGAGCAGTACTTC. Its translation: CSVEDPAGGPYEQYF.

V is TRBV29-1 and J is TRBJ1-2, with TRBD1 identical over 7 bases. V lost 7 bases, J lost 5 bases, and 13 bases stayed unmatched. The CDR3 contains 14 residues. Germline V gene data show CDR1 as SQVTM and CDR2 as ANQGSEA. DNA of the CDR3: TGCAGCGGCATTCTCCGGGGACAGCGTTATGGCTACACCTTC. Translation gives CSGILRGQRYGYTF.

This rearrangement joins TRBV5-6 to TRBJ2-3; D gene ambiguous. CDR1 and CDR2 (germline): SGHDT, YYEEEE. The germline V and J ends were trimmed by 1 base and 3 bases, with 6 bases remaining between them. This CDR3 is 13 amino acids long. The CDR3 DNA reads TGTGCCAGCAGCTTGCGAGATACAGATACGCAGTATTTT. Residues: CASSLRDTDTQYF.

The chain has TRBV7-3 and TRBJ2-2; D might be TRBD2 (6 bases). The CDR3 runs to 17 residues. V shed 5 bases and J shed 0 bases, with 16 bases lying between them. The V gene's germline CDR1 is SGHTA and CDR2 FQGTGA. The CDR3 region has the DNA TGTGCCAGCAGCCCTAACCACGGGAGCTCGAACACCGGGGAGCTGTTTTTT. It codes for CASSPNHGSSNTGELFF.

This clonotype came up once. The chain uses TRBV3-1 and TRBJ2-1; D is perhaps TRBD1 (6 bases). Trimming pared 1 base from V and 2 bases from J, leaving 12 bases between. From germline, CDR1 is LGHDT and CDR2 YNNKEL (reference sequence). The CDR3 is 16 residues long. CDR3 bases: TGTGCCAGCAGCCAAGCAGGGGTAGGCACCTACAATGAGCAGTTCTTC. Translating gives CASSQAGVGTYNEQFF.

For the CDR3, the DNA is TGTGCCAGCAGTCCAGACAGGGCGTATGGCTACACCTTC. This codes for CASSPDRAYGYTF. V usage is TRBV7-9 and J usage is TRBJ1-2; 7 bases agree with TRBD1. Losses at the gene ends were 6 bases for V and 5 bases for J; bases not matched to a gene: 6. The CDR3 runs to 13 residues. Looked up from germline, CDR1 is SEHNR and CDR2 is FQNEAQ (reference sequence).

J is TRBJ2-5 and V is TRBV29-1, with TRBD1 identical over 7 bases. Germline V gene data show CDR1 as SQVTM and CDR2 as ANQGSEA. CDR3 length: 12 residues. The CDR3, as DNA: TGCAGTGCTCGGACAGGCGAAGAGACCCAGTACTTC. As protein: CSARTGEETQYF.

This chain connects TRBV24-1 to TRBJ2-7; D unclear. This CDR3 contains 13 residues. CDR1 KGHDR and CDR2 SFDVKD come from the germline V gene. V lost 7 bases and J 6 bases, leaving 15 bases between the germline ends. CDR3 loop: CATRGTPSGEQYF. DNA of the CDR3: TGTGCCACCAGGGGAACCCCCAGTGGCGAGCAGTACTTC.

CDR3 amino acids: CASSLGELSREQYF. The DNA for the CDR3 is TGTGCCAGCAGTCTGGGGGAGCTCTCTAGAGAGCAGTACTTC. The chain recombines TRBV12-3 or TRBV12-4 with TRBJ2-7, with D perhaps matching TRBD1 or TRBD2 (5 bases each). V dropped 5 bases and J dropped 7 bases, with 18 bases sitting between them. The CDR3 totals 14 residues.

The chain combines TRBV28 with TRBJ1-5; no definite D call. Germline loops: CDR1 MDHEN, CDR2 SYDVKM. V lost 10 bases, J lost 5 bases, and 12 bases lay in between. The CDR3 length is 12 residues. CDR3 region: CAIMQRYQPQHF. The CDR3 DNA reads as TGTGCCATCATGCAGAGGTATCAGCCCCAGCATTTT.

This chain uses TRBV6-6 with TRBJ1-1; no definite D call. The germline V gene encodes CDR1 MNHNY and CDR2 SVGAGI (reference sequence). V shed 3 bases and J shed 3 bases, with 11 bases lying between them. CDR3 length: 14 residues. The CDR3 DNA follows: TGTGCCAGCAGTTATATGGAGTTGGACACTGAAGCTTTCTTT. Its translation is CASSYMELDTEAFF.

This chain links TRBV5-1 with TRBJ2-2, with D tentatively TRBD1 (6 bases). V was cut by 4 bases and J by 1 base, with 11 bases left in between. The CDR3 spans 15 residues. Germline V gene lookup returns CDR1 SGHRS and CDR2 YFSETQ. The CDR3 region has the DNA TGCGCCAGCAGCCCCGACAGGCTGAACACCGGGGAGCTGTTTTTT. Translated: CASSPDRLNTGELFF.

The rearrangement uses TRBV20-1 and TRBJ1-2, with 11 bases aligning to TRBD1. The germline V gene encodes CDR1 DFQATT and CDR2 SNEGSKA (reference sequence). V shed 5 bases, J shed 7 bases, and the junction held 15 bases outside the gene matches. This CDR3 contains 16 residues. CDR3 nucleotides: TGCAGTGCTGACTACCTGCCGGGACAGGGGGTTTCTGGCTACACCTTC. Its translation: CSADYLPGQGVSGYTF.

The gene calls are TRBV28 and TRBJ1-5, with D uncertain. Trimming left V 3 bases short and J 7 bases short, with 16 bases between. The CDR3 runs 15 residues. Germline V gene lookup returns CDR1 MDHEN and CDR2 SYDVKM. The chain's CDR3 is CASSFGSRGMQPQHF. CDR3 bases: TGTGCCAGCAGTTTCGGTTCCCGGGGAATGCAGCCCCAGCATTTT. The full variable domain, its missing parts supplied by reference TRBV28 and TRBJ1-5, is DVKVTQSSRYLVKRTGEKVFLECVQDMDHENMFWYRQDPGLGLRLIYFSYDVKMKEKGDIPEGYSVSREKKERFSLILESASTNQTSMYLCASSFGSRGMQPQHFGDGTRLSIL.

This chain uses TRBV5-1 with TRBJ2-2; D may be TRBD1 (6 bases). The length of the CDR3 is 16 residues. V was pared by 5 bases and J by 1 base, with 15 bases between. In germline, CDR1 is SGHRS, CDR2 YFSETQ. DNA of the CDR3: TGCGCCAGCAGACTTACACAGGGCCAGAACACCGGGGAGCTGTTTTTT. Translation gives CASRLTQGQNTGELFF. The variable domain in full, with the rest retrieved from reference TRBV5-1 and TRBJ2-2, is KAGVTQTPRYLIKTRGQQVTLSCSPISGHRSVSWYQQTPGQGLQFLFEYFSETQRNKGNFPGRFSGRQFSNSRSEMNVSTLELGDSALYLCASRLTQGQNTGELFFGEGSRLTVL.

J is TRBJ2-3 and V is TRBV30; maybe TRBD1 (5 bases). V dropped 0 bases and J dropped 4 bases, with 11 bases sitting between them. The CDR3 contains 14 residues. Germline V lookup: CDR1 GTSNPN, CDR2 SVGIG (reference sequence). The CDR3 here is CAWSVFQGPDTQYF. In nucleotides, the CDR3 is TGTGCCTGGAGTGTATTCCAGGGCCCAGATACGCAGTATTTT.

This clonotype has just one count. The CDR3 sequence is CAWSVNSRSGANVLTF. CDR3 bases: TGTGCCTGGAGTGTTAACTCTCGCTCTGGGGCCAACGTCCTGACTTTC. The chain recombines TRBV30 with TRBJ2-6; D unresolved. Per the germline V gene, CDR1 is GTSNPN and CDR2 is SVGIG (reference sequence). The CDR3 loop spans 16 amino acids. V lost 0 bases to trimming and J lost 0 bases, with 9 bases between them.

The gene calls are TRBV7-2 and TRBJ2-5, with 11 bases that match TRBD2. The CDR3 contains 15 residues. Germline lookup yields CDR1 SGHTA and CDR2 FQGNSA. The V segment lost 1 base and the J segment 7 bases; nucleotides outside the gene matches: 5. CDR3 loop: CASSLGVAGGGTQYF. CDR3 bases: TGTGCCAGCAGCTTAGGCGTAGCGGGAGGGGGGACCCAGTACTTC.

The chain joins TRBV6-6 to TRBJ1-1; D not resolved. The CDR3 has 14 amino acids. V was clipped by 6 bases and J by 1 base, with 12 bases between them. Looked up from germline, CDR1 is MNHNY and CDR2 is SVGAGI (reference sequence). As DNA, the CDR3 is TGTGCCAGCAGCTACCAGGTGGCGAACACTGAAGCTTTCTTT. Protein sequence: CASSYQVANTEAFF.

V is TRBV29-1 and J is TRBJ2-2; the D gene is possibly TRBD2 (6 bases). Germline V gives CDR1 SQVTM, CDR2 ANQGSEA. The V end lost 0 bases, the J end lost 2 bases, and 13 bases lay between the germline ends. There are 16 residues in the CDR3. CDR3 loop: CSVEDLAGLNTGELFF. The CDR3 bases are TGCAGCGTTGAAGATCTCGCGGGATTAAACACCGGGGAGCTGTTTTTT.

The J gene is TRBJ2-7, the V gene TRBV28; a weak D match, TRBD1 (5 bases). CDR1 is MDHEN and CDR2 is SYDVKM in the germline V gene. Deletions cut 2 bases from V and 2 bases from J, with 16 bases between. The CDR3 covers 16 residues. CDR3 loop: CASSLAWGAPAYEQYF. CDR3 nucleotide sequence: TGTGCCAGCAGTTTAGCTTGGGGCGCCCCTGCCTACGAGCAGTACTTC.